The T cell receptor (beta chain) under discussion was sequenced for a study of chemoradiotherapy in HPV16-positive cancers. Study results and caveats: HPV-responsive T-cell expansion during chemoradiotherapy was linked to improved recurrence-free survival in HPV16-positive patients. HPV-specific T cells were functionally defined from only a couple of HPV16-positive patients.

Notes on this clone: Antigen specificity is unknown.

Here immunoSEQ multiplex PCR was the method, and the copy in TCRdb shows in-frame clones only, minus some. The profile shows around 12,000 clones, around three fifths of them singletons. There are 15 residues in the CDR3. Germline V lookup: CDR1 SEHNR, CDR2 FQNEAQ (reference sequence). Trimming took off 2 bases at V and 5 bases at J, with 12 bases between the two ends. The gene calls are TRBV7-9 and TRBJ1-4, with D hard to call. The receptor comes from a human donor with HPV-associated anogenital cancer. Sampling was performed from a patient who underwent chemoradiotherapy. CDR3 sequence (DNA): TGTGCCAGCAGCTTATTTGAGGGTACGAATGAAAAACTGTTTTTT. Amino acids: CASSLFEGTNEKLFF.